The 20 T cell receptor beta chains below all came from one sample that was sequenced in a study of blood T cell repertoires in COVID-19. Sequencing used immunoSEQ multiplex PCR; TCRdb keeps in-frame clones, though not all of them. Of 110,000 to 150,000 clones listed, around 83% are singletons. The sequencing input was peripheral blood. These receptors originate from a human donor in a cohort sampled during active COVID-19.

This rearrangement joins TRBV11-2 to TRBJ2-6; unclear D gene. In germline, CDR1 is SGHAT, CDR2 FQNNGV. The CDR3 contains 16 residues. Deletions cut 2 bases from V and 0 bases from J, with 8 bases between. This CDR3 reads CASSLNSGSGANVLTF. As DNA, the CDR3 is TGTGCCAGCAGCTTAAATTCGGGCTCTGGGGCCAACGTCCTGACTTTC.

The chain's CDR3 is CASGLGQGSTGELFF. CDR3 nucleotides: TGTGCTAGTGGTTTGGGACAGGGGAGCACCGGGGAGCTGTTTTTT. The chain carries TRBV12-5 and TRBJ2-2; 8 bases agree with TRBD1. CDR1 is LGHNT, CDR2 FRNRAP, per germline. The CDR3 contains 15 residues. V trimming: 1 base; J trimming: 4 bases; junction bases outside the gene matches: 2.

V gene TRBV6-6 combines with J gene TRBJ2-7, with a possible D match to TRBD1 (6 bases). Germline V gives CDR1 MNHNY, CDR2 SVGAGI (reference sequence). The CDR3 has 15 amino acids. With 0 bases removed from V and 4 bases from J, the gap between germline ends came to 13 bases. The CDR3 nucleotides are TGTGCCAGCAGTTACTCAGCAGGGGAGCTTTACGAGCAGTACTTC. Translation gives CASSYSAGELYEQYF.

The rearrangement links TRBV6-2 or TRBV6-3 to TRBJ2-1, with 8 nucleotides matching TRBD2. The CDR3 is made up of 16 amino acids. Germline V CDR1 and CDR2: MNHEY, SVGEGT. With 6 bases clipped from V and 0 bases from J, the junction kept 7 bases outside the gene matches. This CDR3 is CASSPIAGSSYNEQFF. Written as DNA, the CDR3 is TGTGCCAGCAGCCCCATAGCGGGGAGCTCCTACAATGAGCAGTTCTTC.

This CDR3 reads CAISLRLVSYEQYF. CDR3 sequence (DNA): TGTGCCATCAGCCTACGACTAGTCTCCTACGAGCAGTACTTC. The chain employs TRBV10-3 and TRBJ2-7; weak D call: TRBD2 (6 bases). Trimming took off 6 bases at V and 0 bases at J, with 12 bases between the two ends. Per the germline V gene, CDR1 is ENHRY and CDR2 is SYGVKD. There are 14 residues in the CDR3.

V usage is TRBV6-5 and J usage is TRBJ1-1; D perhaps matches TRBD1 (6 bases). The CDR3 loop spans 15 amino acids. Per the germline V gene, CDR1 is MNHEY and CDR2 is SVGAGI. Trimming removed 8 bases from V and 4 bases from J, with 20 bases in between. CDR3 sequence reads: CASRPGVARSTEAFF. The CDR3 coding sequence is TGTGCCAGCCGCCCAGGGGTAGCCAGGAGCACTGAAGCTTTCTTT.

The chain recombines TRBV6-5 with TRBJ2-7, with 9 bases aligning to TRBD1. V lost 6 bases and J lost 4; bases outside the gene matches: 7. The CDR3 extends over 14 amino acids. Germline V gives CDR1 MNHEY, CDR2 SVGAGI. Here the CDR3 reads CASRPGQGRYEQYF. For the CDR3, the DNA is TGTGCCAGCAGACCCGGACAGGGGAGATACGAGCAGTACTTC.

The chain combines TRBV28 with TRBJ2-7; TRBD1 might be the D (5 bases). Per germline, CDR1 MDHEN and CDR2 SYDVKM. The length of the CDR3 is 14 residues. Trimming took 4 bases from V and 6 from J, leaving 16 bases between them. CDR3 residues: CASSSRQPPGEQYF. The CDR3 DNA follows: TGTGCCAGCAGTTCGAGACAGCCCCCAGGCGAGCAGTACTTC. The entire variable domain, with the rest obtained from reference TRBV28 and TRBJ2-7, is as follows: DVKVTQSSRYLVKRTGEKVFLECVQDMDHENMFWYRQDPGLGLRLIYFSYDVKMKEKGDIPEGYSVSREKKERFSLILESASTNQTSMYLCASSSRQPPGEQYFGPGTRLTVT.

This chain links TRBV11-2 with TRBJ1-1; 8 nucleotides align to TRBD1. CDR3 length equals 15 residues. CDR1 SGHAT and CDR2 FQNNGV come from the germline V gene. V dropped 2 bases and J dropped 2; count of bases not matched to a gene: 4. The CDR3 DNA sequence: TGTGCCAGCAGCTTACGGACAGGGAAAAACACTGAAGCTTTCTTT. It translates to CASSLRTGKNTEAFF.

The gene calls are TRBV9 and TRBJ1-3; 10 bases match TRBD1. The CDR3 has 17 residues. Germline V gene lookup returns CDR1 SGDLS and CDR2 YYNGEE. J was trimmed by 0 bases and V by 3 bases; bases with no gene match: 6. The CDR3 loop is CASSAGTGAPSGNTIYF. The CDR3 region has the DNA TGTGCCAGCAGCGCCGGGACAGGGGCCCCCTCTGGAAACACCATATATTTT.

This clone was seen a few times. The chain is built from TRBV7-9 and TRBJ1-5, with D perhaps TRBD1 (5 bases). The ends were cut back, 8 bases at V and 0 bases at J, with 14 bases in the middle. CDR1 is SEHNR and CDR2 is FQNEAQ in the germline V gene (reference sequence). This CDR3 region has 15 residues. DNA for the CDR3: TGTGCCAGCGGGCGCGGGGGGAATAGCAATCAGCCCCAGCATTTT. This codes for CASGRGGNSNQPQHF.

Here the CDR3 DNA reads TGTGCCAGCAGCTTTGGCGGGAGGTACGAGCAGTACTTC. Protein: CASSFGGRYEQYF. This chain joins TRBV11-3 and TRBJ2-7; 8 bases line up with TRBD2. Germline values: CDR1 SGHNT, CDR2 YENEEA. This CDR3 spans 13 amino acids. Unmatched junction bases numbered 2, after V lost 3 bases and J lost 4 bases.

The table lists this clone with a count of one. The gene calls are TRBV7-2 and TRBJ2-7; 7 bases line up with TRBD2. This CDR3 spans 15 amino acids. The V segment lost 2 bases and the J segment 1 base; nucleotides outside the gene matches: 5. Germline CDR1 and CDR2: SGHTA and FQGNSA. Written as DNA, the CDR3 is TGTGCCAGCAGCTTAAGCGGGGTAGGTTCCTACGAGCAGTACTTC. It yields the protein CASSLSGVGSYEQYF.

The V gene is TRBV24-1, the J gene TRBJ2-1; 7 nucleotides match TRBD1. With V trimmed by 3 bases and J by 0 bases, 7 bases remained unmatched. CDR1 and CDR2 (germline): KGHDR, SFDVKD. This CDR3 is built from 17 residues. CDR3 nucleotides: TGTGCCACCAGTGATCCGAGGACAGGAGGCTCCTACAATGAGCAGTTCTTC. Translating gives CATSDPRTGGSYNEQFF.

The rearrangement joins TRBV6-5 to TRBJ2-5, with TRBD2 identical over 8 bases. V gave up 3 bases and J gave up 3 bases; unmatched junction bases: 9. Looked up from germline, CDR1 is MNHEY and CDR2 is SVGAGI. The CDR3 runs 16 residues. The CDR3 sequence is CASSYTRAGGKETQYF. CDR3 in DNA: TGTGCCAGCAGTTATACTAGGGCGGGGGGCAAAGAGACCCAGTACTTC.

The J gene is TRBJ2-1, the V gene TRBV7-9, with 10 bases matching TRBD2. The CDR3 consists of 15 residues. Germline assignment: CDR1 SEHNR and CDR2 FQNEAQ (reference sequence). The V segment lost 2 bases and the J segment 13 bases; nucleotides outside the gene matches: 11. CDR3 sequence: CASSLKGASGSFQFF. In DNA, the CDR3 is TGTGCCAGCAGCTTAAAAGGGGCTAGCGGGAGCTTCCAGTTCTTC.

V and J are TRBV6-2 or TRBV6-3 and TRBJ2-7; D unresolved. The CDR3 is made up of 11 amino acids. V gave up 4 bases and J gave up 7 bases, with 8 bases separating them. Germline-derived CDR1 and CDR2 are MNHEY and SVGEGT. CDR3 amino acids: CASSSISEQYF. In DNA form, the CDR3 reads TGTGCCAGCAGTTCCATTAGTGAGCAGTACTTC.

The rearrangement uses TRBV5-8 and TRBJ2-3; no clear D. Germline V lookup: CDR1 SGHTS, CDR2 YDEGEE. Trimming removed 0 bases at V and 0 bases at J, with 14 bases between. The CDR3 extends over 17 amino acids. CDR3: CASSLGGTRSSTDTQYF. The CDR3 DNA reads TGTGCCAGCAGCTTGGGAGGAACGCGGTCTAGCACAGATACGCAGTATTTT.

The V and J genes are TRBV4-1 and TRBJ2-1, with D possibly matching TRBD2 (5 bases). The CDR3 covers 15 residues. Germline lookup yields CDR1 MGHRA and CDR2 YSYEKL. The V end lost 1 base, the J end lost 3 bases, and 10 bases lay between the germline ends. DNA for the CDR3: TGCGCCAGCAGCCAAGGGCCCCGGGGCTACAATGAGCAGTTCTTC. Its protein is CASSQGPRGYNEQFF.

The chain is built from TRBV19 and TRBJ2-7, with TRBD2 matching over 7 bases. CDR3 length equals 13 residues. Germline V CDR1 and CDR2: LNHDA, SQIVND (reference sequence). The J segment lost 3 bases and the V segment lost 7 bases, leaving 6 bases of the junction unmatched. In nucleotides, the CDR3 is TGTGCCAGTAAAGGGAGGGACGGCTACGAGCAGTACTTC. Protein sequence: CASKGRDGYEQYF. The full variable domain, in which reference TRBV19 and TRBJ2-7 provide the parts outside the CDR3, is DGGITQSPKYLFRKEGQNVTLSCEQNLNHDAMYWYRQDPGQGLRLIYYSQIVNDFQKGDIAEGYSVSREKKESFPLTVTSAQKNPTAFYLCASKGRDGYEQYFGPGTRLTVT.